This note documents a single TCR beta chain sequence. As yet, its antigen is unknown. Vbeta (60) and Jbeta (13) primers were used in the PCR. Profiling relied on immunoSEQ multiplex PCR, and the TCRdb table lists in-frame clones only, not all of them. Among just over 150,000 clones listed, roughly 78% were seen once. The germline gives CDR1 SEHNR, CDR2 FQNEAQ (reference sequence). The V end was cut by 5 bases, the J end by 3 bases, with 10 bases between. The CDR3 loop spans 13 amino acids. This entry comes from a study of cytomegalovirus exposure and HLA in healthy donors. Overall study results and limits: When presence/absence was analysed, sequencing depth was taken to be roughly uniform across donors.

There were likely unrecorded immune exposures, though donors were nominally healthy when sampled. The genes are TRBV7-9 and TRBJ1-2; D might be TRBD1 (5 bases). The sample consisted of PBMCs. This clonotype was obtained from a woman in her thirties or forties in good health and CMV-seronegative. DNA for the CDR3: TGTGCCAGCAGCAGGGGCCTTTACTATGGCTACACCTTC. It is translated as CASSRGLYYGYTF. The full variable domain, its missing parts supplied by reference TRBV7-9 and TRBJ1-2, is DTGVSQNPRHKITKRGQNVTFRCDPISEHNRLYWYRQTLGQGPEFLTYFQNEAQLEKSRLLSDRFSAERPKGSFSTLEIQRTEQGDSAMYLCASSRGLYYGYTFGSGTRLTVV.